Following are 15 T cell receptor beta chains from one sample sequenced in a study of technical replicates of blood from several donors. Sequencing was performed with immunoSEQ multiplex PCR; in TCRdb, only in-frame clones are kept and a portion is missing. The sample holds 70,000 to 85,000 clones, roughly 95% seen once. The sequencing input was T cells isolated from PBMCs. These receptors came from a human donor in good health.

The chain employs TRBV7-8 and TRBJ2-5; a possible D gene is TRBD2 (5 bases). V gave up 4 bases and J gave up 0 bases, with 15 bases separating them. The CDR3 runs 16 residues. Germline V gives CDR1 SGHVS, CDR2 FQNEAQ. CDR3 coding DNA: TGTGCCAGCAGCTCCAAAAAATCGGGGTACCAAGAGACCCAGTACTTC. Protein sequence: CASSSKKSGYQETQYF.

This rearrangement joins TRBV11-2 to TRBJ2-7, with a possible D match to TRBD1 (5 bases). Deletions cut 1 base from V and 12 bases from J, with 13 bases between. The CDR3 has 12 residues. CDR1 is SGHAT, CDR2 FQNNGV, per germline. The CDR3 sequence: CASSLGQGYPYF. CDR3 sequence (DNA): TGTGCCAGCAGCTTAGGGCAGGGCTACCCGTACTTC.

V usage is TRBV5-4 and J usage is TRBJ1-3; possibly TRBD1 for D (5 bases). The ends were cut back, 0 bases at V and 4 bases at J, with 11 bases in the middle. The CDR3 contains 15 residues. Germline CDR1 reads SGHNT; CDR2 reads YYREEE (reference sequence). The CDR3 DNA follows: TGTGCCAGCAGCTTGGATAGGGCAGGGGGAAACACCATATATTTT. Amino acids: CASSLDRAGGNTIYF.

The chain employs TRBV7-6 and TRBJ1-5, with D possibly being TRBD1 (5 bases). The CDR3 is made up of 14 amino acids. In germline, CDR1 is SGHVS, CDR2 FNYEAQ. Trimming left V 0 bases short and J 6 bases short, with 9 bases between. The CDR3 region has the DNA TGTGCCAGCAGCTTAGCGCAGGGTGTTCAGCCCCAGCATTTT. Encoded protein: CASSLAQGVQPQHF.

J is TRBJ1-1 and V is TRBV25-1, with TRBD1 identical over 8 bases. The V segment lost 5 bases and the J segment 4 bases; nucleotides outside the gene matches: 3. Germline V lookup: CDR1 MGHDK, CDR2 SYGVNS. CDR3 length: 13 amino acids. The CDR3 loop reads CASSSGGSTEAFF. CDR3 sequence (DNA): TGTGCCAGCAGTTCAGGGGGCAGCACTGAAGCTTTCTTT.

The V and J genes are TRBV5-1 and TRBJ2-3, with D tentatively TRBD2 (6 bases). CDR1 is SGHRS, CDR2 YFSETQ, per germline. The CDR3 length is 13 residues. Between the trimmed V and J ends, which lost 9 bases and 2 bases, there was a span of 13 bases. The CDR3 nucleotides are TGCGCCACCCGAGGACTACTCACAGATACGCAGTATTTT. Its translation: CATRGLLTDTQYF. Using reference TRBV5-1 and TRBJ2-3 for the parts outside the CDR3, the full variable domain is KAGVTQTPRYLIKTRGQQVTLSCSPISGHRSVSWYQQTPGQGLQFLFEYFSETQRNKGNFPGRFSGRQFSNSRSEMNVSTLELGDSALYLCATRGLLTDTQYFGPGTRLTVL.

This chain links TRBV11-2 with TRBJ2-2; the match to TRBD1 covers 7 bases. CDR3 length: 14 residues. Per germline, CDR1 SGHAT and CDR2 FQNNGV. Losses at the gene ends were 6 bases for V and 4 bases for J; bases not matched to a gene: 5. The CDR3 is CASSLGTATGELFF. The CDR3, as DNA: TGTGCCAGCAGTCTTGGGACAGCCACCGGGGAGCTGTTTTTT.

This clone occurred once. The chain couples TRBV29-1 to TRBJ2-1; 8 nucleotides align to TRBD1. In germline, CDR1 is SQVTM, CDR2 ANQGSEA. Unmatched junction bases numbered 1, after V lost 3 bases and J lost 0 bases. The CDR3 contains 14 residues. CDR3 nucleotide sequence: TGCAGCGTTGACGACAGGGGCTCCTACAATGAGCAGTTCTTC. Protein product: CSVDDRGSYNEQFF.

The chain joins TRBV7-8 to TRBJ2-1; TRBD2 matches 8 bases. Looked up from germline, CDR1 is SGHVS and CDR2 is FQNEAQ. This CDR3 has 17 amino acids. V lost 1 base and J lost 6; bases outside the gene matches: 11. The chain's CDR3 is CASSLGNKGLVVNEQFF. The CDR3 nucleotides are TGTGCCAGCAGCTTAGGGAATAAGGGACTAGTAGTCAATGAGCAGTTCTTC.

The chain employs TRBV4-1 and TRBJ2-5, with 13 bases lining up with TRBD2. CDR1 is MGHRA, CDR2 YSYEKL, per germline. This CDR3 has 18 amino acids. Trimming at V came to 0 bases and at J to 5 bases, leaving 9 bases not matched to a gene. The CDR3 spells CASSQDPGLAGEWETQYF. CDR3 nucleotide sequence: TGCGCCAGCAGCCAAGATCCCGGACTAGCGGGAGAATGGGAGACCCAGTACTTC.

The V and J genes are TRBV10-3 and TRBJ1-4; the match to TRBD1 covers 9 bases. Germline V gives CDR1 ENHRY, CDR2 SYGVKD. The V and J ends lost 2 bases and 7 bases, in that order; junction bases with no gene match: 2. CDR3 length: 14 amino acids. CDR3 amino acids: CAISEDRGGEKLFF. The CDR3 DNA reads TGTGCCATCAGTGAGGACAGGGGGGGTGAAAAACTGTTTTTT.

CDR3 bases: TGTGCCAGCAGCGGTCGACTAGGCCGAAGCACAGATACGCAGTATTTT. Amino acid sequence: CASSGRLGRSTDTQYF. The V call is TRBV7-9, the J call TRBJ2-3, with a possible D match to TRBD2 (6 bases). V lost 5 bases and J lost 0, with 15 bases in between. This CDR3 region has 16 residues. CDR1 and CDR2 (germline): SEHNR, FQNEAQ (reference sequence).

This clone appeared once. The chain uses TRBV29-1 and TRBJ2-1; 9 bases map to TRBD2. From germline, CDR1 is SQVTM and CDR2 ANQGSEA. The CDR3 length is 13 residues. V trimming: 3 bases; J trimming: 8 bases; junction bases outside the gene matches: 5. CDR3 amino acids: CSVEVAGADEQFF. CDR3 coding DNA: TGCAGCGTTGAGGTAGCGGGAGCAGATGAGCAGTTCTTC.

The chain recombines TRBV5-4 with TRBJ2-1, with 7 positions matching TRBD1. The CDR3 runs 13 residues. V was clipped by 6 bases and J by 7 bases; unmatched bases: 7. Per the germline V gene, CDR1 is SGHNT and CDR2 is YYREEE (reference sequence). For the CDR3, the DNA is TGTGCCAGCAACGACAGGGTTTTTAATGAGCAGTTCTTC. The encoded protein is CASNDRVFNEQFF.

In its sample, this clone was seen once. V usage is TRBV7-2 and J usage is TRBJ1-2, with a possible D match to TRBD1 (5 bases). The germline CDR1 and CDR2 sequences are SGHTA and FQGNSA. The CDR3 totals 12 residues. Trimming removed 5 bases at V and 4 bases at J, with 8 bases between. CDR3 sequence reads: CASSIRGYGYTF. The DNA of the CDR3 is TGTGCCAGCAGCATTAGGGGCTATGGCTACACCTTC. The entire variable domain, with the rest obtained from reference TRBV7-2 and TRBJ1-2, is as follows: GAGVSQSPSNKVTEKGKDVELRCDPISGHTALYWYRQSLGQGLEFLIYFQGNSAPDKSGLPSDRFSAERTGGSVSTLTIQRTQQEDSAVYLCASSIRGYGYTFGSGTRLTVV.